A selection of T cell receptor beta chains follows, all from one sample in a study of cytomegalovirus exposure and HLA in healthy donors. Method: immunoSEQ multiplex PCR; TCRdb's copy keeps in-frame clones and lacks some. The sample lists about 190,000 clones, more than 65% occurring once. The specimen sequenced was PBMCs. These receptors all come from a man aged 40-49 years in good health and CMV-seropositive. CDR3s include the opening cysteine and the closing phenylalanine or tryptophan. The D gene is left open where the match is weak. Size values are once, few and many counts, or a class for expanded clones, and some rows have none.

11	TRBV7-2	.	TRBJ2-7	.	CASSLACEQYF	TGTGCCAGCAGCTTAGCCTGCGAGCAGTACTTC
17	TRBV10-3	.	TRBJ2-6	.	CAISESMSEAGANVLTF	TGTGCCATCAGTGAGTCGATGTCCGAGGCTGGGGCCAACGTCCTGACTTTC
16	TRBV19	.	TRBJ2-7	TRBD2	CASSIAASGRSYEQYF	TGTGCCAGTAGTATAGCGGCTAGCGGGAGATCCTACGAGCAGTACTTC
15	TRBV7-3	.	TRBJ2-2	.	CASSAVATGTGELFF	TGTGCCAGCAGCGCCGTGGCTACAGGCACCGGGGAGCTGTTTTTT
14	TRBV5-1	few	TRBJ2-7	.	CASTEGGYSYEQYF	TGCGCCAGCACGGAAGGCGGCTACTCCTACGAGCAGTACTTC
13	TRBV27	.	TRBJ1-5	.	CASSSYSNQPQHF	TGTGCCAGCAGTTCCTATAGCAATCAGCCCCAGCATTTT
14	TRBV13	.	TRBJ2-7	.	CASSQTRGTYEQYF	TGTGCCAGCAGCCAAACTCGAGGGACCTACGAGCAGTACTTC
16	TRBV27	.	TRBJ2-3	.	CASSFWSPSGTDTQYF	TGTGCCAGCAGTTTCTGGTCCCCGAGTGGTACAGATACGCAGTATTTT
15	TRBV7-9	.	TRBJ1-3	.	CASSPGLQAGNTIYF	TGTGCCAGCAGCCCGGGACTCCAGGCCGGAAACACCATATATTTT
14	TRBV10-2	once	TRBJ2-5	TRBD2	CASSATSGQETQYF	TGCGCCAGCAGCGCCACTAGCGGCCAAGAGACCCAGTACTTC
13	TRBV28	few	TRBJ1-1	.	CASRYALNTEAFF	TGTGCCAGCAGGTATGCACTAAACACTGAAGCTTTCTTT
15	TRBV15	.	TRBJ2-4	.	CATSREYGAKNIQYF	TGTGCCACCAGCAGAGAGTACGGGGCCAAAAACATTCAGTACTTC
16	TRBV5-4	.	TRBJ2-3	TRBD2	CASSPRLAENTDTQYF	TGTGCCAGCAGCCCCAGACTAGCGGAAAACACAGATACGCAGTATTTT
15	TRBV18	.	TRBJ2-5	.	CASSPQLAEQETQYF	TGTGCCAGCTCACCACAGCTAGCAGAACAAGAGACCCAGTACTTC
15	TRBV7-2	few	TRBJ2-1	TRBD2	CASSPEGLAGNEQFF	TGTGCCAGCAGCCCGGAGGGGCTAGCGGGCAATGAGCAGTTCTTC
14	TRBV7-3	.	TRBJ2-7	TRBD1	CASSPFPTGGEQYF	TGTGCCAGCAGCCCCTTCCCGACAGGGGGGGAGCAGTACTTC